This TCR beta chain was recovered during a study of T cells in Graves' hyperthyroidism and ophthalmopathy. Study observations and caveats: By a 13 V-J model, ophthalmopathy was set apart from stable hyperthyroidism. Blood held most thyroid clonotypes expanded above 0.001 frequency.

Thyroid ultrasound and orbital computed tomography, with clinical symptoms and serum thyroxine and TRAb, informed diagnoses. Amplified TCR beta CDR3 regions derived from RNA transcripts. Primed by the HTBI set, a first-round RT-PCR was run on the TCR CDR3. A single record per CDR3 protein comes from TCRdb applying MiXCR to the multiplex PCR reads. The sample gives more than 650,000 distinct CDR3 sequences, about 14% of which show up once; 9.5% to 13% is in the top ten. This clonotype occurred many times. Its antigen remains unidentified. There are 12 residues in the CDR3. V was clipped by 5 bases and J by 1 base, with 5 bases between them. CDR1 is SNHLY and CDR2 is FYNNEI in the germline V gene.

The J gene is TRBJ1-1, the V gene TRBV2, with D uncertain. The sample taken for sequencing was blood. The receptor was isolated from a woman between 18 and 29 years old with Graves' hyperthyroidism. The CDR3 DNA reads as TGTGCCAGCAGTCGGCAGAACACTGAAGCTTTCTTT. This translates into CASSRQNTEAFF.